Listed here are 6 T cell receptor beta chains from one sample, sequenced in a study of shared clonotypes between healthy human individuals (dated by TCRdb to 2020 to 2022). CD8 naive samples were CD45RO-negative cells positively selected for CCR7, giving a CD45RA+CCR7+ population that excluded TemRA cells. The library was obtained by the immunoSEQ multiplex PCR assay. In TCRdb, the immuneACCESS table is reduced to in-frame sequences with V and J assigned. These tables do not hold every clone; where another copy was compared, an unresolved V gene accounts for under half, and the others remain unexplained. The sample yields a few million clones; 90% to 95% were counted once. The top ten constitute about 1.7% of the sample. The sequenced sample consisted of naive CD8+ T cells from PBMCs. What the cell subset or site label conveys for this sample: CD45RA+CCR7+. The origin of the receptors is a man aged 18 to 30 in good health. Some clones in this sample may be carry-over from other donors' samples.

The CDR3 DNA reads TGTGCCAGCAGCTTAGTGGGGAGAGGGGGCAACGAGCAGTACTTC. Translating gives CASSLVGRGGNEQYF. The chain carries TRBV7-8 and TRBJ2-7; 7 nucleotides match TRBD1. The CDR3 is 15 amino acids. J gave up 5 bases and V 1 base, and 8 bases lay outside the gene matches. CDR1 and CDR2 from the germline V gene are SGHVS and FQNEAQ.

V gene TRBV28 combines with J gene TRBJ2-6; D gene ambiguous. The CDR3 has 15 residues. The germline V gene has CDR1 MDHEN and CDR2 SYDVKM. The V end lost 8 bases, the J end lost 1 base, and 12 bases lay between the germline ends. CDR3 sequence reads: CASSLLGSGANVLTF. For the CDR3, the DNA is TGTGCCAGCTCCTTATTGGGGTCTGGGGCCAACGTCCTGACTTTC.

This CDR3 is CASSYSTGEIDGYTF. The CDR3 DNA follows: TGTGCCAGCAGTTACTCGACCGGGGAGATTGATGGCTACACCTTC. This chain connects TRBV6-5 to TRBJ1-2; unclear D gene. Trimming took off 0 bases at V and 6 bases at J, with 14 bases between the two ends. The CDR3 has 15 residues. Germline V gene sequence: CDR1 MNHEY, CDR2 SVGAGI.

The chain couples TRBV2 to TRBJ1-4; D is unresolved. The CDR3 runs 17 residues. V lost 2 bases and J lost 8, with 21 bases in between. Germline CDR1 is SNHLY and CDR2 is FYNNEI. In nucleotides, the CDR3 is TGTGCCAGCAGTGAACTCCCCCGCCAACCCGCAGACGAAAAACTGTTTTTT. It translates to CASSELPRQPADEKLFF.

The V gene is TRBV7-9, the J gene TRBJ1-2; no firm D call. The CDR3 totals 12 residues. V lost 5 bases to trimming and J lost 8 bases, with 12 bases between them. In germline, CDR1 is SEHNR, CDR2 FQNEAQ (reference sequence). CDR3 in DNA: TGTGCCAGCAGCGTGGAACTCCTAGGCTACACCTTC. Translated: CASSVELLGYTF.

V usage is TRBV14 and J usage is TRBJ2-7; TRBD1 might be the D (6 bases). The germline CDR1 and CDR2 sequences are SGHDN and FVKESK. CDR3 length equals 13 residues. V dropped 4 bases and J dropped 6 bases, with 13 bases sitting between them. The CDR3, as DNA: TGTGCCAGCAGCCGCACAGGGCGGAGCGAGCAGTACTTC. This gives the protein CASSRTGRSEQYF. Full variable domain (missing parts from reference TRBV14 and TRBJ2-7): EAGVTQFPSHSVIEKGQTVTLRCDPISGHDNLYWYRRVMGKEIKFLLHFVKESKQDESGMPNNRFLAERTGGTYSTLKVQPAELEDSGVYFCASSRTGRSEQYFGPGTRLTVT.